The clone carrying this T cell receptor beta chain came up many times. The antigen is not known. The data originate from a study of CD8 T cells in ankylosing spondylitis. This CDR3 spans 11 amino acids. Germline loops: CDR1 SQVTM, CDR2 ANQGSEA. V lost 8 bases and J 8 bases, leaving 15 bases between the germline ends. TCR beta libraries were made by quantitative 5'-RACE with molecular barcodes. TCRdb redid the calling of the 5' RACE reads with MiXCR, one entry per CDR3 protein. The profile covers roughly 180,000 distinct CDR3 sequences, with roughly 13% appearing a single time and more than 9.5% taken by the ten largest. Study results and caveats: Seemingly characteristic of ankylosing spondylitis blood was a TCR beta motif consisting of about 8 highly homologous variants. Certain motif variants had earlier been reported in reactive arthritis synovial fluid and blood. Reported data indicate significant enrichment of disease-linked clones within matched ankylosing spondylitis synovial fluid.

The gene calls are TRBV29-1 and TRBJ1-1, with D perhaps TRBD1 (6 bases). The sample was blood, either unsorted or a sorted T cell fraction (not recorded which). The TCR comes from a female donor with ankylosing spondylitis or in good health (not recorded which). The CDR3 sequence: CSHRDAAEAFF. CDR3 nucleotide sequence: TGCAGCCACAGGGACGCGGCCGAAGCTTTCTTT.